A selection of T cell receptor beta chains follows, all from one sample in a study of kidney transplant recipient with SARS-CoV-2 infection. One entry per CDR3 protein results from TCRdb running MiXCR on the reads. The sample consists of approximately 240,000 distinct CDR3 sequences, more than 25% of them appearing once. Sequenced material: a blood sample, taken at baseline and on roughly day 110 from a kidney transplant recipient. The origin of the receptors is a male patient aged 25-45 years who had COVID-19 and was a kidney transplant recipient. These T cells may partly come from the graft donor. Each CDR3 is given with its conserved first and last residue. The order of the fields is clone size, V gene, D gene, J gene, CDR3 DNA, CDR3 protein. The D gene is left open where the match is weak. The size entry is marked missing in some rows and otherwise reads once, few, many or a size class.

many	TRBV11-2	NA	TRBJ2-2	TGTGCCAGCAGCCGAGCCGGGGAGCTGTTTTTT	CASSRAGELFF
many	TRBV25-1	NA	TRBJ1-2	TGTGCCAGCAGTTTCTGGCCAGAACTGGGAAAGACCTATGGCTACACCTTC	CASSFWPELGKTYGYTF
many	TRBV7-6	NA	TRBJ1-2	TGTGCCAGCAGCAAGACTGGTGAATCTCGAAAGACCTATGGCTACACCTTC	CASSKTGESRKTYGYTF
few	TRBV7-2	TRBD1	TRBJ2-5	TGTGCCAGCAGATCCTTTGACAGGGCTAAAGAGACCCAGTACTTC	CASRSFDRAKETQYF
few	TRBV6-8	NA	TRBJ1-2	TGTGTCAGCAGTCCCTACGAACGCTCTAGAAAGACCTATGGCTACACCTTC	CVSSPYERSRKTYGYTF
many	TRBV19	TRBD2	TRBJ2-7	TGTGCCAGTAGTATACTAGCGGGGAATAGCTACGAGCAGTACTTC	CASSILAGNSYEQYF
few	TRBV2	TRBD1	TRBJ1-1	TGTGCCAGCAGAAGGGACAGCGCTTCCACTGAAGCTTTCTTT	CASRRDSASTEAFF
few	TRBV15	TRBD2	TRBJ2-1	TGTGCCACCAGCGGGACTAGCGGTTACAATGAGCAGTTCTTC	CATSGTSGYNEQFF
many	TRBV20-1	NA	TRBJ1-2	TGCAGTGCTAGATCCGGCAACTATGGCTACACCTTC	CSARSGNYGYTF
NA	TRBV7-2	NA	TRBJ1-5	TGTGCCAGCAGCCCAGGCCGGGGAATGGCTCAGCCCCAGCATTTT	CASSPGRGMAQPQHF
NA	TRBV3-1	NA	TRBJ1-2	TGTGCCAGCAGCATCCATCACACCCTTCGAAAGACCTATGGCTACACCTTC	CASSIHHTLRKTYGYTF
many	TRBV9	NA	TRBJ1-2	TGTGCCAGCTCCTGGGCGTACTCAAGAAAGACCTATGGCTACACCTTC	CASSWAYSRKTYGYTF
many	TRBV25-1	NA	TRBJ2-3	TGTGCCAGCAGTGAGGTGGGAGTCGCAGATACGCAGTATTTT	CASSEVGVADTQYF
many	TRBV20-1	NA	TRBJ2-7	TGCAGTGCTAGAGGCGGTAGCTGGGACGAGCAGTACTTC	CSARGGSWDEQYF
many	TRBV4-1	TRBD1	TRBJ1-5	TGCGCCAGCAGCCGTAACAGGGGGCAGCAGCCCCAGCATTTT	CASSRNRGQQPQHF
many	TRBV18	TRBD1	TRBJ1-1	TGTGCCAGCTCCCCGAAGATGGGGGCCAGGGGGGACACTGAAGCTTTCTTT	CASSPKMGARGDTEAFF
many	TRBV6-2/TRBV6-3	NA	TRBJ1-2	TGTGCCAGCAGTAAAACACACTGCATCGGAAAGACCTATGGCTACACCTTC	CASSKTHCIGKTYGYTF
NA	TRBV18	NA	TRBJ1-5	TGTGCCAGCTTACCGGGGGTCTCTCGGGACACTCCATTTTCCAATCAGCCCCAGCATTTT	CASLPGVSRDTPFSNQPQHF
many	TRBV6-5	NA	TRBJ1-6	TGTGCCAGCTGCAGGGGCGTTAATTCACCCCTCCACTTT	CASCRGVNSPLHF
many	TRBV5-4	NA	TRBJ1-1	TGTGCCAGCAGCTTGGTCGCAGGGCTGAACACTGAAGCTTTCTTT	CASSLVAGLNTEAFF
many	TRBV20-1	NA	TRBJ2-7	TGCAGTGCTGAGGGACTCCAATTCTACGAGCAGTACTTC	CSAEGLQFYEQYF
once	TRBV12-3/TRBV12-4	NA	TRBJ1-2	TGCGCCAGCAGTTTTGATACCAGCTTCCGAAAGACCTATGGCTACACCTTC	CASSFDTSFRKTYGYTF
many	TRBV3-1	NA	TRBJ1-1	TGTGCCAGCAGCTCGCCCACTCCCATTTCAATTCGCACTGAAGCTTTCTTT	CASSSPTPISIRTEAFF
many	TRBV24-1	TRBD1	TRBJ2-5	TGTGCCACCAGTGACTCTCGGACCCTCCAGGGGGCGGTTGAGACCCAGTACTTC	CATSDSRTLQGAVETQYF
many	TRBV27	TRBD1	TRBJ2-2	TGTGCCAGCAGTTTAGACAGGGTAGCCGGGGAGCTGTTTTTT	CASSLDRVAGELFF
NA	TRBV15	NA	TRBJ1-5	TGTGCCACCAGCAGAAATGTTGGGTTGAGCAATCAGCCCCAGCATTTT	CATSRNVGLSNQPQHF
many	TRBV6-8	NA	TRBJ1-2	TGTGCCAGCAGTAAACGTGCACGCTCTAGAAAGACCTATGGCTACACCTTC	CASSKRARSRKTYGYTF
NA	TRBV4-2	NA	TRBJ2-5	TGTGCCGGCAGCCCCACAGGGAAAGAGACCCAGTACTTC	CAGSPTGKETQYF
many	TRBV12-3/TRBV12-4	TRBD1	TRBJ1-2	TGTGCCAGCAGTTTATTTGGGTCAGGGGGGGCGGGCTACACCTTC	CASSLFGSGGAGYTF
many	TRBV5-4	TRBD2	TRBJ2-2	TGTGCCAGCAGCCGGGGACTAGCGGTTAACACCGGGGAGCTGTTTTTT	CASSRGLAVNTGELFF
few	TRBV10-1	NA	TRBJ1-2	TGCGCCAGCAGTGTGATCGGAAGATCGCGAAAGACCTATGGCTACACCTTC	CASSVIGRSRKTYGYTF
many	TRBV20-1	TRBD1	TRBJ2-3	TGCAGTGCAAGTTGGGACAGGGTGACAGATACGCAGTATTTT	CSASWDRVTDTQYF
many	TRBV3-1	NA	TRBJ1-1	TGTGCCAGCAGCACGCTTAGTCCCATTTCAATTCGCACTGAAGCTTTCTTT	CASSTLSPISIRTEAFF